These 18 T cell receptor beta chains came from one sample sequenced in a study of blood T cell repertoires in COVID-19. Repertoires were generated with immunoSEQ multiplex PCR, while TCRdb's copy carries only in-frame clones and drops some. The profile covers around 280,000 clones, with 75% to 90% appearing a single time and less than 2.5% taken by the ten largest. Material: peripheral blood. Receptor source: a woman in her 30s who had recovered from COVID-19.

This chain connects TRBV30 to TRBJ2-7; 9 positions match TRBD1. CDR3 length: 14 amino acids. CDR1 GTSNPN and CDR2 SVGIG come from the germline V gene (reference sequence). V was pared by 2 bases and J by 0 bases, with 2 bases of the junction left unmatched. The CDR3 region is CAWSRQGGSYEQYF. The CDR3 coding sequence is TGTGCCTGGAGTAGACAGGGGGGCTCCTACGAGCAGTACTTC.

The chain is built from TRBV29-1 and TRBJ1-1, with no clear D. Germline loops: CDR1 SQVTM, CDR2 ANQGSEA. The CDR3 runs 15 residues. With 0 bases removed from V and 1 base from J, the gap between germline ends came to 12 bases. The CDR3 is CSVEDSGLANTEAFF. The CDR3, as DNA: TGCAGCGTTGAAGATTCCGGACTGGCGAACACTGAAGCTTTCTTT.

The CDR3 loop reads CASSGDYTGELFF. CDR3 sequence (DNA): TGTGCCAGTAGTGGGGACTACACCGGGGAGCTGTTTTTT. The V and J genes are TRBV19 and TRBJ2-2, with D possibly matching TRBD2 (6 bases). CDR1 is LNHDA and CDR2 is SQIVND in the germline V gene (reference sequence). This CDR3 is built from 13 residues. V was trimmed by 5 bases and J by 3 bases, leaving 7 bases between them. Full variable domain (remainder filled in from reference TRBV19 and TRBJ2-2): DGGITQSPKYLFRKEGQNVTLSCEQNLNHDAMYWYRQDPGQGLRLIYYSQIVNDFQKGDIAEGYSVSREKKESFPLTVTSAQKNPTAFYLCASSGDYTGELFFGEGSRLTVL.

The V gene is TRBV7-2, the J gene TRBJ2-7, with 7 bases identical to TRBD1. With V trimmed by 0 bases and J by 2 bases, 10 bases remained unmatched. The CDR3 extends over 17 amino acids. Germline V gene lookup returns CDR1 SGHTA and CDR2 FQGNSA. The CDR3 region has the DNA TGTGCCAGCAGCTTAGCCACAGGGGCCCTTTCTCCCTACGAGCAGTACTTC. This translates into CASSLATGALSPYEQYF.

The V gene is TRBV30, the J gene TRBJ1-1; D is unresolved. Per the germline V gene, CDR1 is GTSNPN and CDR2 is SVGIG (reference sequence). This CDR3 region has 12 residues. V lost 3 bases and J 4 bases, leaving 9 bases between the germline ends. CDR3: CAWSFGSTEAFF. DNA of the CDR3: TGTGCCTGGAGCTTCGGGAGCACTGAAGCTTTCTTT.

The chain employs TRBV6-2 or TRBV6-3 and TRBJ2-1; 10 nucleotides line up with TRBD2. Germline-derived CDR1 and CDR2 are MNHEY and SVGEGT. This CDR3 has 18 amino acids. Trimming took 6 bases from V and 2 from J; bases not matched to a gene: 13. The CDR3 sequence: CASSRTSGEGYTYNEQFF. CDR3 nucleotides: TGTGCCAGCAGCCGGACTAGCGGCGAAGGGTACACCTACAATGAGCAGTTCTTC.

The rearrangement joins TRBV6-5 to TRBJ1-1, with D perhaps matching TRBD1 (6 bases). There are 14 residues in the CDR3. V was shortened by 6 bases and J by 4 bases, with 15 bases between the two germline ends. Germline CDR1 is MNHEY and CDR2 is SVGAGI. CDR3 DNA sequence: TGTGCCAGCAGCCGACAGGTTACTAGCACTGAAGCTTTCTTT. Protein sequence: CASSRQVTSTEAFF.

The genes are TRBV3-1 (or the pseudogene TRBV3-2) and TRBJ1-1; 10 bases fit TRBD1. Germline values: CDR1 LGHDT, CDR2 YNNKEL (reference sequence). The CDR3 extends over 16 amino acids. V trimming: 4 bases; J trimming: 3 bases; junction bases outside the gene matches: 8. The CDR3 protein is CASSRTGTGADTEAFF. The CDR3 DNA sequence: TGTGCCAGCAGCCGAACCGGGACAGGGGCGGACACTGAAGCTTTCTTT.

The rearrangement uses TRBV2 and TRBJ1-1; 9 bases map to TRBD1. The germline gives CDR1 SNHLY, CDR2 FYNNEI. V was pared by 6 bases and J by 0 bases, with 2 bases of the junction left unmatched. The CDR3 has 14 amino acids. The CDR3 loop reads CASRGQGLNTEAFF. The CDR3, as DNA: TGTGCCAGCAGGGGACAGGGTTTGAACACTGAAGCTTTCTTT.

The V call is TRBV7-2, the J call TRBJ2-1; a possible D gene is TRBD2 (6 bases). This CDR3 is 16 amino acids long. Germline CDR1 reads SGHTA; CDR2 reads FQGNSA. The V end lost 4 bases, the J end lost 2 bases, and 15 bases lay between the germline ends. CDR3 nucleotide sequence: TGTGCCAGCAGCTCGAAACCGGGACTTCCCTACAATGAGCAGTTCTTC. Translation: CASSSKPGLPYNEQFF.

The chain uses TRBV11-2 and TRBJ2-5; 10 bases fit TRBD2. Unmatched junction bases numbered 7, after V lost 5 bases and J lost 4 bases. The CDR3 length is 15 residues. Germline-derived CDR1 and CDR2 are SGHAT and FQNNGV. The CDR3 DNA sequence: TGTGCCAGCAGCGCCCGAGCGGGGGGGGCAGAGACCCAGTACTTC. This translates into CASSARAGGAETQYF. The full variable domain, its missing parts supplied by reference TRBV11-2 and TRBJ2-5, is EAGVAQSPRYKIIEKRQSVAFWCNPISGHATLYWYQQILGQGPKLLIQFQNNGVVDDSQLPKDRFSAERLKGVDSTLKIQPAKLEDSAVYLCASSARAGGAETQYFGPGTRLLVL.

The CDR3 spells CASSYSRPPNYEQYF. The CDR3 nucleotides are TGTGCCAGCAGTTACTCGAGGCCGCCCAACTACGAGCAGTACTTC. The chain is built from TRBV6-5 and TRBJ2-7; D uncertain. CDR3 length: 15 residues. Germline loops: CDR1 MNHEY, CDR2 SVGAGI. The V end was cut by 0 bases, the J end by 3 bases, with 12 bases between.

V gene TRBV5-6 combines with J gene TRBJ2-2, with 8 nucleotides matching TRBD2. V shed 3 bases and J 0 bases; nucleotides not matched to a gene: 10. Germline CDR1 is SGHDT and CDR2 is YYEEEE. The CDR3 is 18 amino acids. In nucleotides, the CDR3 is TGTGCCAGCAGCTCAAGGGGGACTAGGGACGCGAACACCGGGGAGCTGTTTTTT. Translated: CASSSRGTRDANTGELFF.

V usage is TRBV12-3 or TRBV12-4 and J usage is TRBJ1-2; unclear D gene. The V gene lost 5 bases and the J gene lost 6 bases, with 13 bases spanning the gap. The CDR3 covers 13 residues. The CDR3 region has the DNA TGTGCCAGCAGTCCTCGACAACGCGATGGCTACACCTTC. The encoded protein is CASSPRQRDGYTF.

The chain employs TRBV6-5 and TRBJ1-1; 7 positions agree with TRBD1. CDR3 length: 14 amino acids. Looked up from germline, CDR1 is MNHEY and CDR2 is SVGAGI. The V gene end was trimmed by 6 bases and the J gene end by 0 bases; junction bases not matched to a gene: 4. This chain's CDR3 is CASRSQGLNTEAFF. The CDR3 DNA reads TGTGCCAGCAGGTCACAGGGGTTGAACACTGAAGCTTTCTTT.

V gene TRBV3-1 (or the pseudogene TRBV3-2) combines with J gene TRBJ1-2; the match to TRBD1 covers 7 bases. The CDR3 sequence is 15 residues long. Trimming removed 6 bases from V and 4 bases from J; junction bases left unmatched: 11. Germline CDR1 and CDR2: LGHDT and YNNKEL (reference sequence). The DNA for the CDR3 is TGTGCCAGCAGTCCAACAGGGGCCCTTATCTATGGCTACACCTTC. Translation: CASSPTGALIYGYTF.

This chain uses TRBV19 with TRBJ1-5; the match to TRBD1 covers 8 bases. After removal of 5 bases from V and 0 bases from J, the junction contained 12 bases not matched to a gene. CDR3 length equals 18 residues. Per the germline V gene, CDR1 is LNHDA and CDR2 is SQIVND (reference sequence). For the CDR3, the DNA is TGTGCCAGTAGTGCCAGAGGACAGGGAGACTATAGCAATCAGCCCCAGCATTTT. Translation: CASSARGQGDYSNQPQHF.

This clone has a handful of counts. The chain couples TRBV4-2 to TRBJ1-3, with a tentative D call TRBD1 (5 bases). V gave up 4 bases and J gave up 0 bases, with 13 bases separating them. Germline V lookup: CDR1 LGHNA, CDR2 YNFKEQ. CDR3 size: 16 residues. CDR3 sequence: CASSPAGLTSGNTIYF. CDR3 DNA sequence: TGTGCCAGCAGCCCCGCGGGGCTTACCTCTGGAAACACCATATATTTT.